This record concerns one T cell receptor (beta chain) sequence. This sample was taken from a study of T-cell memory formation after mild COVID-19. TCRdb ran MiXCR on the 5' RACE reads and lists one entry per CDR3 protein. The sample lists around 300,000 distinct CDR3 sequences, 10% to 15% occurring once. The germline V and J ends were trimmed by 6 bases and 0 bases, with 11 bases remaining between them. CDR3 length: 13 amino acids. CDR1 DFQATT and CDR2 SNEGSKA come from the germline V gene (reference sequence). The clonotype comes from a young man who had mild COVID-19 (a few samples of this study predate the infection). Cell type and time point are not known. The sequencing sample was made of PBMCs or a T cell subset sorted from them (not recorded which). V usage is TRBV20-1 and J usage is TRBJ1-1; D gene unclear. CDR3 bases: TGCAGTGCCCCTTACCAGTTGAACACTGAAGCTTTCTTT. This gives the protein CSAPYQLNTEAFF.